This is a list of T cell receptor beta chains from one sample in a study of graft-versus-host responses after intestinal transplantation. Sequenced by immunoSEQ multiplex PCR; TCRdb stores in-frame clones only, minus some. The sample records about 39,000 clones, 93% being singletons. No antigen is known for these receptors. This sample comprised unstimulated CD8+ T cells sorted from spleen or lymph node cells, obtained before transplant. These receptor sequences come from a human donor who was the organ donor for an intestinal transplant. Each CDR3 is given with its conserved first and last residue. The order of the fields is V gene, clone size, J gene, CDR3 protein. Size values are once, few and many counts, or a class for expanded clones, and some rows have none.

>TRBV5-6|NA|TRBJ2-1
CASSWDINEQFF
>TRBV27|NA|TRBJ2-1
CASSSQGDYNEQFF
>TRBV6-5|NA|TRBJ2-7
CASSYSNTYEQYF
>TRBV27|NA|TRBJ2-1
CASNTLGEGAYNEQFF
>TRBV5-6|once|TRBJ2-7
CASSFGRSSYEQYF
>TRBV27|NA|TRBJ2-7
CASSSQLSYEQYF
>TRBV28|NA|TRBJ1-5
CASSPYRGSNQPQHF
>TRBV5-8|NA|TRBJ2-3
CASSLVGQGATDTQYF
>TRBV10-3|NA|TRBJ2-7
CASQLAESYEQYF
>TRBV9|NA|TRBJ2-7
CASSPSGKYEQYF
>TRBV9|NA|TRBJ1-1
CASSVGETAKAFF
>TRBV6-5|once|TRBJ2-7
CASSLSGYEQYF
>TRBV4-3|once|TRBJ2-7
CASSQDLATGTSYEQYF
>TRBV7-9|NA|TRBJ2-1
CASSRDSSYNEQFF
>TRBV4-1|NA|TRBJ2-7
CASSQRARGSYEQYF
>TRBV7-2|NA|TRBJ2-2
CASSLGGVTVDTGELFF
>TRBV28|NA|TRBJ2-1
CASSPGQGPYNEQFF
>TRBV11-2|once|TRBJ2-5
CASSARETQYF
>TRBV11-2|NA|TRBJ2-5
CASSLRGEEGETQYF
>TRBV29-1|NA|TRBJ1-1
CSVGGTAMNTEAFF
>TRBV7-6|NA|TRBJ1-1
CASSLVPYRDPEAFF
>TRBV6-5|NA|TRBJ2-7
CASSEVDEQYF
>TRBV7-6|NA|TRBJ2-6
CASSNVVSGDTRRAGANVLTF
>TRBV27|NA|TRBJ2-7
CASSLLASGSSYEQYF
>TRBV7-9|NA|TRBJ1-4
CASSSRDRADEKLFF
>TRBV5-1|NA|TRBJ2-7
CASSLGTSGRRYEQYF
>TRBV27|NA|TRBJ2-7
CASSPTGTGVYEQYF
>TRBV4-1|NA|TRBJ1-1
CASSLPGTLTKAFF
>TRBV5-1|NA|TRBJ2-1
CASSLDRGRGNEQFF
>TRBV4-2|NA|TRBJ2-1
CASSHLRERHNEQFF
>TRBV7-8|NA|TRBJ2-1
CASSLLSSGFDEQFF
>TRBV11-2|NA|TRBJ2-1
CASSPIGPYNEQFF
>TRBV10-3|NA|TRBJ2-7
CAIRGDSYEQYF
>TRBV7-3|NA|TRBJ2-3
CASSLNGLVQDTQYF
>TRBV6-6|NA|TRBJ1-1
CATGLNTEAFF
>TRBV14|NA|TRBJ2-1
CASSQEGHEQFF
>TRBV4-2|NA|TRBJ2-1
CASSQDQSSGSYNEQFF
>TRBV19|NA|TRBJ2-1
CASTTMGGSSYNEQFF
>TRBV7-6|NA|TRBJ1-2
CASSLRVGAYGYTF
>TRBV11-2|NA|TRBJ2-3
CASSPRLAGSTDTQYF
>TRBV6-1|NA|TRBJ2-1
CASSEIEGGPDLTYNEQFF
>TRBV7-9|NA|TRBJ2-1
CGSSPPGGPGYNEQFF
>TRBV7-5|NA|TRBJ1-6
CARSLRGTGKPYNSPLHF
>TRBV27|NA|TRBJ2-5
CASRPRGAPQETQYF
>TRBV4-3|NA|TRBJ2-7
CASSQGGRAYEQYF
>TRBV18|NA|TRBJ2-1
CASSPLAYNEQFF
>TRBV28|NA|TRBJ2-1
CASSAAGTEQFF
>TRBV6-1|NA|TRBJ2-1
CASSYGNEQFF
>TRBV5-1|NA|TRBJ2-7
CASSPGGHSYEQYF
>TRBV7-2|NA|TRBJ2-5
CASSLVGTKETQYF
>TRBV28|once|TRBJ1-3
CASSLYRGRGNTIYF